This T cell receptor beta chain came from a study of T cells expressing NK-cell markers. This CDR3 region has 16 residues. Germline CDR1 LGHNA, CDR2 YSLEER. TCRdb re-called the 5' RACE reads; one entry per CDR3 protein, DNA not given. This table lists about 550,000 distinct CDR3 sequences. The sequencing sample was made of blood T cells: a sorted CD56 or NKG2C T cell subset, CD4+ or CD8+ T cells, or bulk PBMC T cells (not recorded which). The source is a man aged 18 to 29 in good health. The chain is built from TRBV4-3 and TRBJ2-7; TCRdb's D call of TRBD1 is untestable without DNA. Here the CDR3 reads CASSHAQGTETYEQYF.